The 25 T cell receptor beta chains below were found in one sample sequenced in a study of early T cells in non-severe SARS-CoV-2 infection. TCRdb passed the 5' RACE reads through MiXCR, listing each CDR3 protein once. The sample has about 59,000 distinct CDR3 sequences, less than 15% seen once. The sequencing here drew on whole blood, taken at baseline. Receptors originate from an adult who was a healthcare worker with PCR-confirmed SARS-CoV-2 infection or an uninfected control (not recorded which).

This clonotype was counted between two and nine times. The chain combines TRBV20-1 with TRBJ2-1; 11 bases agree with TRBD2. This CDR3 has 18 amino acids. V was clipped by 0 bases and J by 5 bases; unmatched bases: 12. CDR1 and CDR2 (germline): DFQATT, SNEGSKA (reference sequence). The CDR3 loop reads CSARDLNLAGGPNNEQFF. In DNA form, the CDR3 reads TGCAGTGCTAGAGATCTCAACTTAGCGGGGGGGCCAAACAATGAGCAGTTCTTC.

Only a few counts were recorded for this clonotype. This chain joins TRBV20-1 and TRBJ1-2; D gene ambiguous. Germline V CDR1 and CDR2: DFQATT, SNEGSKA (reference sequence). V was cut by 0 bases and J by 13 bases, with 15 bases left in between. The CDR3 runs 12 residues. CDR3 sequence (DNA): TGCAGTGCTAGAGATAACCAGAATAGTGGCACCTTC. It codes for CSARDNQNSGTF.

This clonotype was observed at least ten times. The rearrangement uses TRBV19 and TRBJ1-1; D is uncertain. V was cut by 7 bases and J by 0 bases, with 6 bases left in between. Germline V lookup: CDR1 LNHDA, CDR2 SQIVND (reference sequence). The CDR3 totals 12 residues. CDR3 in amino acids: CASTNMNTEAFF. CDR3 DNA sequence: TGTGCCAGTACCAACATGAACACTGAAGCTTTCTTT.

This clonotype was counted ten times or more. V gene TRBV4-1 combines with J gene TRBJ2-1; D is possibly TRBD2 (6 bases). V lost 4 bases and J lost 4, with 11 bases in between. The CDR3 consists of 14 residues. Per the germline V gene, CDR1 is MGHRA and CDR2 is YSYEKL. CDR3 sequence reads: CASSPRDLYNEQFF. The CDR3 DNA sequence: TGCGCCAGCAGCCCCCGGGACTTATACAATGAGCAGTTCTTC.

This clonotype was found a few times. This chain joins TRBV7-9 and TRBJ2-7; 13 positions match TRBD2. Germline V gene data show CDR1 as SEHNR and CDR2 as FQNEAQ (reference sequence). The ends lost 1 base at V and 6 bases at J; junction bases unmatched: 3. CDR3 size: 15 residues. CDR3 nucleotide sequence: TGTGCCAGCAGCTTAGAGGGGACTAGCGGGACCGAGCAGTACTTC. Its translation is CASSLEGTSGTEQYF.

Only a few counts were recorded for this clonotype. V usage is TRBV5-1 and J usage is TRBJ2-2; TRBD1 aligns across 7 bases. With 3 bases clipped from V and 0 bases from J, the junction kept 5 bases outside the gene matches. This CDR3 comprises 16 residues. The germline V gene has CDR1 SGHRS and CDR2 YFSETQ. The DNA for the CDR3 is TGCGCCAGCAGCTCACTAGGGGGCGCGAACACCGGGGAGCTGTTTTTT. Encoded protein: CASSSLGGANTGELFF.

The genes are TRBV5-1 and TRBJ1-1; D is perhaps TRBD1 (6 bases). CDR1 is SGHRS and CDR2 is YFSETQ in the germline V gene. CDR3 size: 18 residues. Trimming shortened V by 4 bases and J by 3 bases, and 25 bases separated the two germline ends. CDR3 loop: CASSLGERTGNVDTEAFF. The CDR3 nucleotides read TGCGCCAGCAGCCTGGGAGAGCGAACAGGGAATGTTGACACTGAAGCTTTCTTT.

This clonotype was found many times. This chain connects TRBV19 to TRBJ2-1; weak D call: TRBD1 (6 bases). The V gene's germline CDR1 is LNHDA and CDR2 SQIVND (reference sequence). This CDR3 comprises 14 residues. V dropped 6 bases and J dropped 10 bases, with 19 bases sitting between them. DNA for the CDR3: TGTGCCAGTAGCTGGGACACCCTCGAGGGGGAGCAGTTCTTC. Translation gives CASSWDTLEGEQFF.

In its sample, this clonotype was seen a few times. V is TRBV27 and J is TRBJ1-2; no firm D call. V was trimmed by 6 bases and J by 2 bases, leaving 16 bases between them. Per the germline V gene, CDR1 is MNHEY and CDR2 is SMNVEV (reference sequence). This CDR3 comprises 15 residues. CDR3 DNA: TGTGCCAGCAGCCTAGGGCCAGGCGGGAACTATGGCTACACCTTC. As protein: CASSLGPGGNYGYTF.

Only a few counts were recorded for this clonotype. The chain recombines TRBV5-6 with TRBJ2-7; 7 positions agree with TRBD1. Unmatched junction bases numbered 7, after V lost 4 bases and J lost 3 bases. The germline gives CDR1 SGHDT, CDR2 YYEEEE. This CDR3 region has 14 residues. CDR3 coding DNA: TGTGCCAGCAGCCCCGGGACAGTATACTACGAGCAGTACTTC. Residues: CASSPGTVYYEQYF.

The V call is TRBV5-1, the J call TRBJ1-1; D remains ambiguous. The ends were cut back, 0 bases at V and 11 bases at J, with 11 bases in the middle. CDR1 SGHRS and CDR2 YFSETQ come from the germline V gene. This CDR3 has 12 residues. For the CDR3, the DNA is TGCGCCAGCAGCTTGGGGGTCGACGCGGCTTTCTTT. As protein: CASSLGVDAAFF.

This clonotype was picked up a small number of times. As DNA, the CDR3 is TGTGCCAGCAGCCCCAATCCGGGACGGAGCTCCTACGAGCAGTACTTC. Its translation: CASSPNPGRSSYEQYF. This chain links TRBV4-2 with TRBJ2-7; D is perhaps TRBD1 or TRBD2 (5 bases each). Germline V lookup: CDR1 LGHNA, CDR2 YNFKEQ. The CDR3 loop spans 16 amino acids. V gave up 4 bases and J gave up 0 bases, with 16 bases separating them.

Written as DNA, the CDR3 is TGCAGCGTTGAAGAAGGGGGCTACACCTTC. Translated, it gives CSVEEGGYTF. V gene TRBV29-1 combines with J gene TRBJ1-2, with no clear D. The CDR3 is 10 amino acids. CDR1 and CDR2 (germline): SQVTM, ANQGSEA. Trimming shortened V by 0 bases and J by 8 bases, and 4 bases separated the two germline ends.

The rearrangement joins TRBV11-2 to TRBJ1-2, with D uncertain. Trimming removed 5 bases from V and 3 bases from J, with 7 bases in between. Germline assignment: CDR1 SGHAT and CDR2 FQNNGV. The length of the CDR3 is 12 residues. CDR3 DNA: TGTGCCAGCAGCGGACTGGACTATGGCTACACCTTC. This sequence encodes CASSGLDYGYTF.

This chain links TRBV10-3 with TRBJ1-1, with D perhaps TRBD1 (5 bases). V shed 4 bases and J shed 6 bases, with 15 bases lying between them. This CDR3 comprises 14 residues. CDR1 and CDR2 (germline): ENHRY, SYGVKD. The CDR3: CAISGEGRVAEAFF. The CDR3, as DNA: TGTGCCATCAGTGGGGAGGGGAGAGTGGCTGAAGCTTTCTTT.

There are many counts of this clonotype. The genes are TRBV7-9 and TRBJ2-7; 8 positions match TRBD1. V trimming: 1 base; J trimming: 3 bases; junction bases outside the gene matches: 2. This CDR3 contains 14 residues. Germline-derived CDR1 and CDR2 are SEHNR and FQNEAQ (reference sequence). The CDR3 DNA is TGTGCCAGCAGCTTAGGACAGGGGCACTACGAGCAGTACTTC. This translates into CASSLGQGHYEQYF. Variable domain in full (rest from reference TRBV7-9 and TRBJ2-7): DTGVSQNPRHKITKRGQNVTFRCDPISEHNRLYWYRQTLGQGPEFLTYFQNEAQLEKSRLLSDRFSAERPKGSFSTLEIQRTEQGDSAMYLCASSLGQGHYEQYFGPGTRLTVT.

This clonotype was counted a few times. In DNA form, the CDR3 reads TGCGCCAGCAGCCAAGCCGTCCTTGGCACTGAAGCTTTCTTT. It codes for CASSQAVLGTEAFF. The chain employs TRBV4-3 and TRBJ1-1, with D uncertain. V lost 1 base and J lost 4, with 10 bases in between. CDR1 LGHNA and CDR2 YSLEER come from the germline V gene. The CDR3 consists of 14 residues.

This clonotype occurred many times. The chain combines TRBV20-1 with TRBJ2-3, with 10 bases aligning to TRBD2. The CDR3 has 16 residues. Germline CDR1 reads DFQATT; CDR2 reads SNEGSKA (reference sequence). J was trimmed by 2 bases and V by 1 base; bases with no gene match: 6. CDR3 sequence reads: CSARAGSGRTTDTQYF. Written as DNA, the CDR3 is TGCAGTGCTAGAGCGGGTAGCGGGAGGACCACAGATACGCAGTATTTT.

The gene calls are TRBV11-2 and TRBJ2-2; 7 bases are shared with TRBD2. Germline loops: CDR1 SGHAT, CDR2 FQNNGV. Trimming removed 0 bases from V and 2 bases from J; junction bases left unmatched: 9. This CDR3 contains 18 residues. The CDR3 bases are TGTGCCAGCAGCTTAGAAGTTTGGCTAGCGGTTAACACCGGGGAGCTGTTTTTT. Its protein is CASSLEVWLAVNTGELFF.

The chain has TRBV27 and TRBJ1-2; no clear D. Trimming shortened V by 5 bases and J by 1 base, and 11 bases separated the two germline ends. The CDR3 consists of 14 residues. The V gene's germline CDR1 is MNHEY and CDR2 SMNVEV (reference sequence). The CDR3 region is CASSVTRGNYGYTF. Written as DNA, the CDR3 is TGTGCCAGCAGTGTAACGCGGGGTAACTATGGCTACACCTTC.

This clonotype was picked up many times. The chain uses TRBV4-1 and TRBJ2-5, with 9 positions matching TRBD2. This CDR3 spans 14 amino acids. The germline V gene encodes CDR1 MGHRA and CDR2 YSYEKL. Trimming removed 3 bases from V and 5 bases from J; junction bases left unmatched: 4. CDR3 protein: CASSQPSGAETQYF. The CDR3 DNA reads TGCGCCAGCAGCCAGCCTAGCGGGGCGGAGACCCAGTACTTC.

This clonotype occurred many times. The CDR3 DNA reads TGTGCCAGCAGCTTAACGCGGGGCTCAAACACTGAAGCTTTCTTT. As protein: CASSLTRGSNTEAFF. The V and J genes are TRBV7-3 and TRBJ1-1, with D maybe TRBD1 (5 bases). CDR1 SGHTA and CDR2 FQGTGA come from the germline V gene. V was cut by 0 bases and J by 2 bases, with 10 bases left in between. There are 15 residues in the CDR3.

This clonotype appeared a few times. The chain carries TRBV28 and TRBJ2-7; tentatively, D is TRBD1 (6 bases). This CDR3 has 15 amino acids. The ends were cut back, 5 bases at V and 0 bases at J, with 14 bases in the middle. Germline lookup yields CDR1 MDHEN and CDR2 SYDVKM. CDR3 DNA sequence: TGTGCCAGCAGTACTGGACAGCTACTCTCCTACGAGCAGTACTTC. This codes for CASSTGQLLSYEQYF.

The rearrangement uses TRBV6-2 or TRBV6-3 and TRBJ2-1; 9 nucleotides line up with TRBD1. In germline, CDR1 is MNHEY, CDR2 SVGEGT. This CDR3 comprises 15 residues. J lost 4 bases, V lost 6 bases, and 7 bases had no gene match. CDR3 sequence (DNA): TGTGCCAGCAGCTCGACAGGGGGGATGTACAATGAGCAGTTCTTC. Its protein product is CASSSTGGMYNEQFF.

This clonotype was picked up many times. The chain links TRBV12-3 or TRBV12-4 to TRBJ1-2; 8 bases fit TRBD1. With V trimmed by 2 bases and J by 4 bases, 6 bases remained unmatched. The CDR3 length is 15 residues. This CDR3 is CASSLQGAHGYGYTF. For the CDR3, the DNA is TGTGCCAGCAGTTTACAGGGGGCGCATGGCTATGGCTACACCTTC.